These T cell receptor beta chains were read from a single sample in a study of blood T cell repertoires in COVID-19. Sequencing used immunoSEQ multiplex PCR; TCRdb keeps in-frame clones, though not all of them. The sample yields 370,000 or so clones, about 89% seen once. Sequences were obtained from PBMCs or T cells enriched from blood (not recorded which). Receptor source: a man aged 30-40 years who had recovered from COVID-19. The CDR3 runs from the conserved cysteine through the conserved F or W. A D gene is named only where the DNA matches it firmly. Clone sizes are given selectively: once, few, many, or a class where the clone is expanded.

>TRBJ2-1|TRBD1|TRBV6-6|.
CASSRTGQGLDEQFF
TGTGCCAGCAGTCGTACGGGACAGGGTCTCGATGAGCAGTTCTTC
>TRBJ2-7|TRBD2|TRBV3-1/TRBV3-2|.
CASSPMASGGPYEQYF
TGTGCCAGCAGCCCTATGGCTAGCGGGGGCCCCTACGAGCAGTACTTC
>TRBJ2-5|TRBD1|TRBV11-3|.
CASSSTGDETQYF
TGTGCCAGCAGCTCGACAGGGGACGAGACCCAGTACTTC
>TRBJ2-5|.|TRBV4-1|.
CASSHTFGTKETQYF
TGCGCCAGCAGCCACACCTTCGGGACAAAAGAGACCCAGTACTTC
>TRBJ1-4|.|TRBV10-3|.
CAISIDLASEKLFF
TGTGCCATCAGTATAGATTTGGCTAGTGAAAAACTGTTTTTT
>TRBJ1-2|.|TRBV30|.
CAWSGGVGGYTF
TGTGCCTGGAGTGGCGGGGTTGGTGGCTACACCTTC
>TRBJ1-1|.|TRBV19|.
CASRDTSNTEAFF
TGTGCCAGTAGAGACACCTCGAACACTGAAGCTTTCTTT
>TRBJ2-7|.|TRBV11-2|.
CASSYISYEQYF
TGTGCCAGCAGCTATATCTCCTACGAGCAGTACTTC
>TRBJ1-1|.|TRBV5-4|few
CASSRPTGEAAEAFF
TGTGCCAGCAGCCGGCCGACAGGAGAGGCGGCTGAAGCTTTCTTT
>TRBJ1-3|.|TRBV2|once
CASSSGNTIYF
TGTGCCAGTAGCTCTGGAAACACCATATATTTT
>TRBJ2-7|.|TRBV4-1|once
CASSQVGHEQYF
TGCGCCAGCAGCCAAGTGGGGCACGAGCAGTACTTC
>TRBJ2-2|TRBD1|TRBV7-7|.
CASSLTGQGAGELFF
TGTGCCAGCAGCTTAACGGGGCAGGGGGCCGGGGAGCTGTTTTTT
>TRBJ2-2|.|TRBV11-3|few
CASSFLKGDTGELFF
TGTGCCAGCAGCTTCCTAAAAGGGGACACCGGGGAGCTGTTTTTT
>TRBJ2-5|.|TRBV18|.
CASSPPHGLAETQYF
TGTGCCAGCTCACCACCTCACGGGCTAGCGGAGACCCAGTACTTC
>TRBJ1-4|.|TRBV20-1|once
CSATVIEKLFF
TGCAGTGCTACTGTTATCGAAAAACTGTTTTTT
>TRBJ1-5|TRBD1|TRBV6-5|.
CASSYSGQGNQPQHF
TGTGCCAGCAGTTACTCTGGACAGGGCAATCAGCCCCAGCATTTT
>TRBJ1-6|.|TRBV3-1/TRBV3-2|.
CASRRELVDSPLHF
TGTGCCAGCAGGAGAGAGCTCGTGGATTCACCCCTCCACTTT
>TRBJ2-1|.|TRBV4-1|.
CASSQVVRPGQFF
TGCGCCAGCAGCCAAGTCGTGAGACCGGGGCAGTTCTTC
>TRBJ2-2|TRBD2|TRBV30|.
CAWRPSGGLGELFF
TGTGCCTGGAGGCCTAGCGGAGGGCTTGGGGAGCTGTTTTTT
>TRBJ2-3|.|TRBV30|.
CAWAVVDAQYF
TGTGCCTGGGCGGTGGTAGATGCGCAGTATTTT
>TRBJ1-2|.|TRBV2|.
CASTRTANYGYTF
TGTGCCAGCACCCGGACAGCTAACTATGGCTACACCTTC
>TRBJ2-5|.|TRBV4-1|.
CASSQFGGGAETQYF
TGCGCCAGCAGCCAATTTGGAGGGGGGGCGGAGACCCAGTACTTC
>TRBJ1-5|.|TRBV3-1/TRBV3-2|.
CASSQDLSNQPQHF
TGTGCCAGCAGCCAAGATTTATCGAATCAGCCCCAGCATTTT
>TRBJ2-7|TRBD2|TRBV5-4|once
CASSLAGGGYEQYF
TGTGCCAGCAGCTTGGCGGGGGGGGGCTACGAGCAGTACTTC
>TRBJ2-1|.|TRBV11-2|.
CASSRTSYNEQFF
TGTGCCAGCAGCCGGACATCGTACAATGAGCAGTTCTTC
>TRBJ1-1|.|TRBV4-3|.
CASSNKQGGTEAFF
TGCGCCAGCAGTAATAAACAGGGCGGGACTGAAGCTTTCTTT
>TRBJ2-4|.|TRBV14|.
CASSRTENIQYF
TGTGCCAGCAGCAGGACAGAAAACATTCAGTACTTC